The entry below describes one T cell receptor (beta chain). These data belong to a study of blood T cells in healthy people across ages. The CDR3 contains 15 residues. Trimming at V came to 6 bases and at J to 14 bases, leaving 14 bases not matched to a gene. The authors ran a second PCR of about 6 to 12 cycles using a sample-barcoded 5' primer and a J-beta primer mix. TCRdb re-called the 5' RACE reads with MiXCR, one entry per CDR3 protein. Counted here are around 1.5 million distinct CDR3 sequences, 59% occurring once; the ten biggest clones make up over 5.5%. Donation came from healthy Caucasian individuals in Russia who were aged about 6 to 90. Every donor gave ten milliliters of peripheral blood.

The TCR was taken from a man in his late teens or twenties in good health. The rearrangement links TRBV12-3 or TRBV12-4 to TRBJ1-6; TRBD1 matches at 9 bases. Sequencing input: blood. The CDR3 nucleotides are TGTGCCAGCAGCCTTCAGGGACAGGGCAAGGGCACCCTCCACTTT. Protein sequence: CASSLQGQGKGTLHF.